This passage covers 23 T cell receptor beta chains from one sample sequenced in a study of spatial heterogeneity in lung cancer. TCRdb reprocessed the 5' RACE reads via MiXCR and lists one record per CDR3 protein. This table has fewer than 40,000 distinct CDR3 sequences, 6.5% to 8.5% appearing once. Time point denoted: sample taken at primary tumor resection. Sequencing was performed on PBMCs, taken at surgery. These receptors originate from a male donor with early-stage non-small cell lung cancer.

Note on this clonotype: It may be a read error: a sequence one base away is much more abundant. This chain connects TRBV6-5 to TRBJ2-5, with no clear D. The CDR3 totals 14 residues. Germline CDR1 reads MNHEY; CDR2 reads SVGAGI. The CDR3 nucleotides read TGTGCCTGCAGTTACTCCGGAAGTAAAGAGACCCAGTACTTC. This encodes CACSYSGSKETQYF.

This clonotype was observed many times. The genes are TRBV27 and TRBJ1-5; 7 bases line up with TRBD1. The CDR3 has 15 amino acids. Germline lookup yields CDR1 MNHEY and CDR2 SMNVEV (reference sequence). V shed 4 bases and J 7 bases; nucleotides not matched to a gene: 10. The CDR3 DNA is TGTGCCAGCAGTTCTACAGGGGTTGGTGACCAGCCCCAGCATTTT. It encodes CASSSTGVGDQPQHF.

This clonotype was picked up many times. The chain recombines TRBV7-2 with TRBJ2-1, with D perhaps TRBD2 (5 bases). This CDR3 is built from 15 residues. Trimming removed 1 base at V and 0 bases at J, with 7 bases between. Germline loops: CDR1 SGHTA, CDR2 FQGNSA. In DNA, the CDR3 is TGTGCCAGCAGCTTAGAAGGGAGCTCCTACAATGAGCAGTTCTTC. It codes for CASSLEGSSYNEQFF.

J is TRBJ1-6 and V is TRBV18, with 7 bases matching TRBD1. Germline assignment: CDR1 KGHSH and CDR2 LQKENI. The CDR3 runs to 15 residues. V dropped 1 base and J dropped 5; count of bases not matched to a gene: 2. CDR3 DNA: TGTGCCAGCTCACCACAACAGGGGAATAATTCACCCCTCCACTTT. Its translation: CASSPQQGNNSPLHF.

This clonotype was picked up many times. V is TRBV3-1 and J is TRBJ2-3; a weak D match, TRBD2 (6 bases). The germline CDR1 and CDR2 sequences are LGHDT and YNNKEL (reference sequence). The CDR3 consists of 14 residues. Trimming shortened V by 1 base and J by 4 bases, and 9 bases separated the two germline ends. The CDR3 DNA reads as TGTGCCAGCAGCCAAGTGGAGGGATCAGATACGCAGTATTTT. This encodes CASSQVEGSDTQYF.

This clonotype was seen repeatedly, ten times or more. One end of the junction varies from germline; a read error may be responsible. The chain joins TRBV6-2 or TRBV6-3 to TRBJ1-1; TRBD1 is a possible D gene (6 bases). Germline CDR1 is MNHEY and CDR2 is SVGEGT. The CDR3 runs to 14 residues. The CDR3 here is CASTQTGLKTEAFF. CDR3 nucleotides: TGTGCCAGCACCCAAACAGGGTTGAAGACTGAAGCTTTCTTT.

A single count supports this clonotype. A much more abundant neighbour one base away suggests this may be a read error. The chain links TRBV5-1 to TRBJ1-2; 8 nucleotides match TRBD1. There are 13 residues in the CDR3. The germline CDR1 and CDR2 sequences are SGHRS and YFSETQ. CDR3 in amino acids: CASRYGQGSGYIF. The CDR3 DNA sequence: TGCGCCAGCAGATACGGACAGGGAAGTGGCTACATCTTC.

This clonotype showed up just a few times. V and J are TRBV6-2 or TRBV6-3 and TRBJ2-3, with 10 nucleotides matching TRBD1. V shed 5 bases, J shed 0 bases, and the junction held 5 bases outside the gene matches. This CDR3 is built from 16 residues. The germline V gene encodes CDR1 MNHEY and CDR2 SVGEGT. In nucleotides, the CDR3 is TGTGCCAGCAGTCCCGGGACAGGGGCTAGCACAGATACGCAGTATTTT. It encodes CASSPGTGASTDTQYF.

This clonotype was recorded many times. This chain uses TRBV27 with TRBJ1-6; 7 nucleotides line up with TRBD1. The CDR3 is 15 residues long. Germline CDR1 reads MNHEY; CDR2 reads SMNVEV (reference sequence). V lost 1 base and J lost 8; bases outside the gene matches: 5. The CDR3 region is CASSLFGQEYSPLHF. CDR3 DNA: TGTGCCAGCAGTTTATTTGGACAGGAATATTCACCCCTCCACTTT.

This clonotype was counted ten times or more. The genes are TRBV2 and TRBJ2-5; D gene unclear. The CDR3 runs 11 residues. V dropped 3 bases and J dropped 5 bases, with 4 bases sitting between them. Germline-derived CDR1 and CDR2 are SNHLY and FYNNEI. The CDR3: CASSDEETQYF. In DNA form, the CDR3 reads TGTGCCAGCAGTGACGAGGAGACCCAGTACTTC.

This clonotype has ten or more counts. V is TRBV7-2 and J is TRBJ1-1; 7 nucleotides match TRBD1. V gave up 5 bases and J gave up 1 base; unmatched junction bases: 7. Germline CDR1 SGHTA, CDR2 FQGNSA. This CDR3 spans 15 amino acids. Here the CDR3 reads CASSTQGTENTEAFF. For the CDR3, the DNA is TGTGCCAGCAGCACGCAAGGGACAGAGAACACTGAAGCTTTCTTT.

This clonotype came up many times. The J gene is TRBJ2-3, the V gene TRBV11-2; maybe TRBD2 (5 bases). V lost 1 base and J 3 bases, leaving 8 bases between the germline ends. The CDR3 is 14 amino acids. Germline CDR1 is SGHAT and CDR2 is FQNNGV. In DNA, the CDR3 is TGTGCCAGCAGCTTAGTTAGCGAAACAGATACGCAGTATTTT. Translating gives CASSLVSETDTQYF.

The genes are TRBV5-8 and TRBJ1-5; D remains ambiguous. The CDR3 covers 17 residues. In germline, CDR1 is SGHTS, CDR2 YDEGEE. The ends were cut back, 0 bases at V and 0 bases at J, with 13 bases in the middle. CDR3 bases: TGTGCCAGCAGCTTGGTGGGCATGTCAGATAGCAATCAGCCCCAGCATTTT. It codes for CASSLVGMSDSNQPQHF.

This clonotype was detected many times. The chain has TRBV11-1 and TRBJ1-1; D is ambiguous. V shed 3 bases and J shed 4 bases, with 12 bases lying between them. CDR1 is SGHAT, CDR2 FQDESV, per germline (reference sequence). CDR3 length equals 14 residues. The CDR3 sequence: CASSFLGEGTEAFF. CDR3 DNA: TGTGCCAGCAGCTTTCTCGGGGAGGGCACTGAAGCTTTCTTT.

At least ten counts were recorded for this clonotype. The rearrangement uses TRBV6-5 and TRBJ1-1; tentatively, D is TRBD1 (5 bases). Per the germline V gene, CDR1 is MNHEY and CDR2 is SVGAGI. The CDR3 length is 16 residues. V was cut by 4 bases and J by 9 bases, with 24 bases left in between. The CDR3 bases are TGTGCCAGCAGTTCGATGGTTCGGTATAGGGGCAAAAAAGCTTTCTTT. This translates into CASSSMVRYRGKKAFF.

This clonotype was recorded many times. V is TRBV5-6 and J is TRBJ1-3, with D possibly TRBD1 on 5 matching bases. Trimming pared 1 base from V and 2 bases from J, leaving 7 bases between. Germline values: CDR1 SGHDT, CDR2 YYEEEE. This CDR3 is built from 14 residues. CDR3 residues: CASSLWGPGNTIYF. In nucleotides, the CDR3 is TGTGCCAGCAGCTTGTGGGGACCTGGAAACACCATATATTTT.

This clonotype was observed at least ten times. This sequence joins TRBV7-6 and TRBJ2-2; tentative D call: TRBD1 (5 bases). V lost 1 base and J lost 5, with 11 bases in between. CDR3 length equals 15 residues. Germline V lookup: CDR1 SGHVS, CDR2 FNYEAQ. In DNA, the CDR3 is TGTGCCAGCAGCTTAGAAACCCCAGGGACCGGGGAGCTGTTTTTT. As protein: CASSLETPGTGELFF.

This clonotype was counted many times. This rearrangement joins TRBV6-5 to TRBJ1-2; D might be TRBD1 (6 bases). The CDR3 totals 15 residues. In germline, CDR1 is MNHEY, CDR2 SVGAGI. Deletions cut 0 bases from V and 0 bases from J, with 8 bases between. The CDR3 spells CASSYSRQANYGYTF. CDR3 nucleotides: TGTGCCAGCAGTTACTCACGACAGGCTAACTATGGCTACACCTTC.

This clonotype was seen many times. The chain employs TRBV4-2 and TRBJ2-7; 10 positions match TRBD1. CDR1 is LGHNA, CDR2 YNFKEQ, per germline. CDR3 length: 15 amino acids. J gave up 3 bases and V 4 bases, and 6 bases lay outside the gene matches. This chain's CDR3 is CASSRGTGVNYEQYF. The CDR3 region has the DNA TGTGCCAGCAGCCGCGGGACAGGGGTAAACTACGAGCAGTACTTC.

In this sample, this clonotype turned up many times. The V gene is TRBV5-5, the J gene TRBJ2-7; tentative D call: TRBD1 (5 bases). The CDR3 length is 14 residues. Germline V CDR1 and CDR2: SGHKS, YYEKEE (reference sequence). V dropped 2 bases and J dropped 0 bases, with 9 bases sitting between them. CDR3 sequence: CASSLWTPSYEQYV. In nucleotides, the CDR3 is TGTGCCAGCAGCTTATGGACACCCTCCTACGAGCAGTACGTC.

The genes are TRBV7-9 and TRBJ2-1; D ambiguous. With 1 base removed from V and 0 bases from J, the gap between germline ends came to 10 bases. This CDR3 has 16 residues. In germline, CDR1 is SEHNR, CDR2 FQNEAQ (reference sequence). CDR3 nucleotides: TGTGCCAGCAGCTTAGAACCTAGAAGCTCCTACAATGAGCAGTTCTTC. Translated, it gives CASSLEPRSSYNEQFF.

This chain uses TRBV20-1 with TRBJ2-2; 7 bases match TRBD1. Germline V lookup: CDR1 DFQATT, CDR2 SNEGSKA (reference sequence). V lost 6 bases and J lost 2; bases outside the gene matches: 6. The CDR3 sequence is 14 residues long. CDR3 in amino acids: CSASTGINTGELFF. The CDR3 DNA reads TGCAGTGCCTCGACAGGGATCAACACCGGGGAGCTGTTTTTT.

This rearrangement joins TRBV19 to TRBJ2-2; D remains ambiguous. Looked up from germline, CDR1 is LNHDA and CDR2 is SQIVND (reference sequence). V was cut by 3 bases and J by 8 bases, with 7 bases left in between. The CDR3 loop spans 12 amino acids. The CDR3 region is CASSIREGELFF. The CDR3 bases are TGTGCCAGTAGTATCCGTGAAGGGGAGCTGTTTTTT.